This TCR beta chain emerged from a study of regulatory T cells in long-lasting Graves disease. Regarding time point: persistent/refractory GD, antithyroid drugs over 5 years with positive TRAb. RNA isolated from PBMCs was used to make the TCR library. Researchers made TCR beta libraries by using iRepertoire HTBI primers and running Arm-PCR on CDR3 regions. One entry per CDR3 protein results from TCRdb running MiXCR on the multiplex PCR reads. The table shows around 400,000 distinct CDR3 sequences, with around a quarter occurring only once. The V gene lost 8 bases and the J gene lost 1 base, with 18 bases spanning the gap. The CDR3 covers 14 residues. From germline, CDR1 is DFQATT and CDR2 SNEGSKA (reference sequence).

The source is a female donor with Graves disease. The starting material was peripheral blood mononuclear cells (PBMCs), obtained when the disease was refractory, from a patient treated with antithyroid drugs. The chain recombines TRBV20-1 with TRBJ2-7; D not resolved. For the CDR3, the DNA is TGCAGTTCAAAAACGGTCGAGTTGTCCTACGAGCAGTACTTC. The encoded protein is CSSKTVELSYEQYF.